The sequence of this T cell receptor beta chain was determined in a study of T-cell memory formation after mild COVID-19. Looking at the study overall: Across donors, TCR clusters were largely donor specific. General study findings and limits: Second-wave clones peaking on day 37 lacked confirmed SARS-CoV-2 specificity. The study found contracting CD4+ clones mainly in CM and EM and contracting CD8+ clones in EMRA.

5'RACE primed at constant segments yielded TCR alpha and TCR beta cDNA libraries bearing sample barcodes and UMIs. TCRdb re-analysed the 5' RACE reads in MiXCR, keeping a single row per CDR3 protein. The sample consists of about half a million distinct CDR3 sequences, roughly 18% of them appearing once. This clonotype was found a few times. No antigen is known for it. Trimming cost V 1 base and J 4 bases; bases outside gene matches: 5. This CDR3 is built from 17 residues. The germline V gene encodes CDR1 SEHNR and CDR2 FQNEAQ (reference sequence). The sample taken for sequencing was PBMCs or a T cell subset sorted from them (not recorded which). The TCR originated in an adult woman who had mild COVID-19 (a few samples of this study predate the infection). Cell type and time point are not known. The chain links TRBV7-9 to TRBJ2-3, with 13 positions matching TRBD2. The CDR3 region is CASSLGGLAGVPDTQYF. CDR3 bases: TGTGCCAGCAGCTTAGGAGGACTAGCGGGAGTCCCAGATACGCAGTATTTT.